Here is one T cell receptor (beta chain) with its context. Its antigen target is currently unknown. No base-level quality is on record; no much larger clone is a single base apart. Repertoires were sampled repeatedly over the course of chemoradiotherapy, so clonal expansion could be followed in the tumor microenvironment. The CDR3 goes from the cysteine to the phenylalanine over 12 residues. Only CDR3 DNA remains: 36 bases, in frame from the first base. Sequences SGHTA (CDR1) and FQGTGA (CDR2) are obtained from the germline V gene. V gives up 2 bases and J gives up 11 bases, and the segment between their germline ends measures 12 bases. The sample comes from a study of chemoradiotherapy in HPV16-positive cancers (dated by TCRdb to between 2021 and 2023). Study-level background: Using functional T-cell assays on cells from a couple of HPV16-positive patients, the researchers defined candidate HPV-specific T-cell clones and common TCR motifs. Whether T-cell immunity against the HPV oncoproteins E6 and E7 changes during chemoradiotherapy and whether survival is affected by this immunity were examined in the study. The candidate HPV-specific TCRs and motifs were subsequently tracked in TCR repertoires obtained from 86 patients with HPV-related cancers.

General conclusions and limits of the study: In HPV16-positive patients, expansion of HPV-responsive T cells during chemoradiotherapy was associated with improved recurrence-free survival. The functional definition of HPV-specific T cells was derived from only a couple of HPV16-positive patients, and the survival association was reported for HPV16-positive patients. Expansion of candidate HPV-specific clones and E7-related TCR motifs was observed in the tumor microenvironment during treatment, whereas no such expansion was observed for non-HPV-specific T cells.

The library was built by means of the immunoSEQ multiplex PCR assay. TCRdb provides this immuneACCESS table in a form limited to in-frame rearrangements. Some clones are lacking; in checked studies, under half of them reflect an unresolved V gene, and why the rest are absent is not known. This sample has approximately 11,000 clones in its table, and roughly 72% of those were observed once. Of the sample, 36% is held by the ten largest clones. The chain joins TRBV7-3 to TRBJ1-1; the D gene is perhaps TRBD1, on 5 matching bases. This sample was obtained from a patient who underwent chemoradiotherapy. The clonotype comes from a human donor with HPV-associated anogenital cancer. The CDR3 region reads CASSLLSHRAFF. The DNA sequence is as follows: TGTGCCAGCAGCTTATTGAGTCACAGGGCTTTCTTT.